This T cell receptor beta chain was profiled in a study of blood T cell repertoires in COVID-19. Study at large: Spain, Italy and the United States supplied samples that represented acute and convalescent COVID-19. PBMCs, B-cell-depleted T cells, or T cells provided the cDNA or gDNA that made up the material.

Authors' data handling: Amplification of reference gene primers was used by the study to estimate nucleated cell counts. Assay used: immunoSEQ multiplex PCR; TCRdb lists only in-frame clones, some missing. V, J and clone size were drawn from that table, and D and trimming were deduced from the DNA. The sample yields just under 150,000 clones, around nine tenths seen once. Germline CDR1 LNHDA, CDR2 SQIVND (reference sequence). V was shortened by 7 bases and J by 0 bases, with 9 bases between the two germline ends. The CDR3 contains 14 residues. This chain connects TRBV19 to TRBJ2-2, with D unresolved. This TCR was sampled from a woman in her fifties or sixties with active or convalescent COVID-19. Sequenced material: peripheral blood. CDR3 nucleotides: TGTGCCAGTACGTTATCCTCGAACACCGGGGAGCTGTTTTTT. This codes for CASTLSSNTGELFF.